Detailed here is one TCR beta chain. These data are taken from a study of shared clonotypes between healthy human individuals. Sequencing was performed with immunoSEQ multiplex PCR; in TCRdb, only in-frame clones are kept and a portion is missing. The profile shows about 2 million clones, approximately 95% of them singletons. CD8 cells regarded as naive lacked CD45RO, were positively chosen for CCR7, and omitted terminally differentiated effector memory CD45RA+ cells. V dropped 3 bases and J dropped 3; count of bases not matched to a gene: 6. The germline V gene encodes CDR1 KGHSH and CDR2 LQKENI. The CDR3 consists of 15 residues.

Sequenced material: naive CD8+ T cells sorted from blood. This chain uses TRBV18 with TRBJ2-3; 7 bases map to TRBD1. The TCR sequence derives from a man in his late teens or twenties in good health. This CDR3 reads CASSPMTQGTDTQYF. The CDR3 bases are TGTGCCAGCTCACCGATGACACAGGGGACAGATACGCAGTATTTT. The full variable domain, in which reference TRBV18 and TRBJ2-3 provide the parts outside the CDR3, is NAGVMQNPRHLVRRRGQEARLRCSPMKGHSHVYWYRQLPEEGLKFMVYLQKENIIDESGMPKERFSAEFPKEGPSILRIQQVVRGDSAAYFCASSPMTQGTDTQYFGPGTRLTVL.